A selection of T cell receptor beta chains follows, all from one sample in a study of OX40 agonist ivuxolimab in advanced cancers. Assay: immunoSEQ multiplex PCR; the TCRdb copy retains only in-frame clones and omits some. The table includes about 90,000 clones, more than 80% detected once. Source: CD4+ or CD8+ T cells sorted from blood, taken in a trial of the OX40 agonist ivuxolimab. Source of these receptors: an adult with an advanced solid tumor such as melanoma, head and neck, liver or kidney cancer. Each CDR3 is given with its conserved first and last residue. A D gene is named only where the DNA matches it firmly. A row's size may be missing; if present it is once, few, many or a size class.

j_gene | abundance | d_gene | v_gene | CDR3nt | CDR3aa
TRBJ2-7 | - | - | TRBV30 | TGTGCCTGGAGTGGAGGGATCAGCTCCTACGAGCAGTACTTC | CAWSGGISSYEQYF
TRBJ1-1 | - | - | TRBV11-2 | TGTGCCAGCAGCCTTGGAGCGAACACTGAAGCTTTCTTT | CASSLGANTEAFF
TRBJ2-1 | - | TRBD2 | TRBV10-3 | TGTGCCATCACCCGCACGGGGGGTAGTGACTACAATGAGCAGTTCTTC | CAITRTGGSDYNEQFF
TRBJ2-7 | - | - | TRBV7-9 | TGTGCCAGCAGCCCGCCAGCCGGGGTAACTTCCTACGAGCAGTACTTC | CASSPPAGVTSYEQYF
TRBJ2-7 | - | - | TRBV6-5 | TGTGCCAGCAGTTACTCCACAGTTCGAAGTTACTACGAGCAGTACTTC | CASSYSTVRSYYEQYF
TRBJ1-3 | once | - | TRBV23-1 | TGCGCCAGCAGTCAAGACTGGAACACCATATATTTT | CASSQDWNTIYF
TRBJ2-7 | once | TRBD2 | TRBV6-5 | TGTGCCAGCAGTTACTTCACTAGCGGGAGTGCCTACGAGCAGTACTTC | CASSYFTSGSAYEQYF
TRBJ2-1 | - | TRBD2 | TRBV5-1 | TGCGCCAGCAGCTCGAGGCAGGGACTAGCGGGAGGAAATGAGCAGTTCTTC | CASSSRQGLAGGNEQFF
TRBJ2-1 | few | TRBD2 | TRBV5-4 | TGTGCCAGCAGCCTAGACGGGAGGAGTGGTGAGCAGTTCTTC | CASSLDGRSGEQFF
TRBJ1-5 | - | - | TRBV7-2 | TGTGCCAGCAGCCCTACGGGGGCCAGCAATCAGCCCCAGCATTTT | CASSPTGASNQPQHF
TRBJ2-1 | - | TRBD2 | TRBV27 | TGTGCCAGCAGTTTCCTAAGCGGGGGAGCGGATGAGCAGTTCTTC | CASSFLSGGADEQFF
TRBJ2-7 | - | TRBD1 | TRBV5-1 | TGCGCCAGCAGCCCGGGACAGGGGGCTTTTAGCGAGCAGTACTTC | CASSPGQGAFSEQYF
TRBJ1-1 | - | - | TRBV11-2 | TGTGCCAGCATTCTGAACACTGAAGCTTTCTTT | CASILNTEAFF
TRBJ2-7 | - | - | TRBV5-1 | TGCGCCAGCACTGGACCAGGCTACGAGCAGTACTTC | CASTGPGYEQYF
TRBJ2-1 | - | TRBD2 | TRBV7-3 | TGTGCCAGCAGCCTAACGGGGGGAGGCTCCTACAATGAGCAGTTCTTC | CASSLTGGGSYNEQFF
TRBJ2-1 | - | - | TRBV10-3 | TGTGCCATCAGTGATCGGTCTAATGAGCAGTTCTTC | CAISDRSNEQFF
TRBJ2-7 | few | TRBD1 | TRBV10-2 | TGCGCCAGCACCCGACAGGGCCCCTCCTACGAGCAGTACTTC | CASTRQGPSYEQYF
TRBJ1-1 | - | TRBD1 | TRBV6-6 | TGTGCCAGCAGGCACCGGGACAGGGACACTGAAGCTTTCTTT | CASRHRDRDTEAFF
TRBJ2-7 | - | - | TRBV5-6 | TGTGCCAGCAGCTCCACCGATACGGGACCGCCTGACGAGCAGTACTTC | CASSSTDTGPPDEQYF
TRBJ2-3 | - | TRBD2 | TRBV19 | TGTGCCAATAGAATAAGCTCAGAGAACCCGGGACTAGCGGAGATAGGCACAGATACGCAGTATTTT | CANRISSENPGLAEIGTDTQYF
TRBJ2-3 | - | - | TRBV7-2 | TGTGCCAGCAGCTTAGCGGCCCTCTCTAACACAGATACGCAGTATTTT | CASSLAALSNTDTQYF
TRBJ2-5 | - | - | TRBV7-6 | TGTGCCAGCAGCCGAGAAGAGACCCAGTACTTC | CASSREETQYF
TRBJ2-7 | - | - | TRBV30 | TGTGCCTGGAGTGGGGGCTCCGAGCAGTACTTC | CAWSGGSEQYF
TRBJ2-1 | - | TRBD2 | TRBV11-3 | TGTGCCAGCAGCTTACTACCGGGACTAGTTGATGATGAGCAGTTCTTC | CASSLLPGLVDDEQFF
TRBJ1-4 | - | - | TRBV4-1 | TGCGCCAGCAGCCAAGCAGGGGTTCTTAATGAAAAACTGTTTTTT | CASSQAGVLNEKLFF
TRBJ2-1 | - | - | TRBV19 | TGTGCCGCAGGGCCAGCGGCTATCCTCTACAATGAGCAGTTCTTC | CAAGPAAILYNEQFF
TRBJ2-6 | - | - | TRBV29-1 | TGCAGCGTTGAAGAAGGACAGACTAGCTCTGGGGCCAACGTCCTGACTTTC | CSVEEGQTSSGANVLTF
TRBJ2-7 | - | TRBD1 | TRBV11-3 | TGTGCCAGCAGCACCTGGACAGGGGACCACTACGAGCAGTACTTC | CASSTWTGDHYEQYF
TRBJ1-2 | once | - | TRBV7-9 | TGTGCCAGCAGCTTAGGAGGGTCCTATGGCTACACCTTC | CASSLGGSYGYTF
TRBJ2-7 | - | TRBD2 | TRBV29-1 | TGCAGCGCCTCGAGGACTAGCGGGTTCTACGAGCAGTACTTC | CSASRTSGFYEQYF
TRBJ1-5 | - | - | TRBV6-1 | TGTGCCAGCAGTGTAGGAATTGATCAGCCCCAGCATTTT | CASSVGIDQPQHF
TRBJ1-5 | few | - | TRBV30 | TGTGCCTGGAGTTCCATCCAGGGTTATCAGCCCCAGCATTTT | CAWSSIQGYQPQHF
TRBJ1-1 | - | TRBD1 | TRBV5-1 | TGCGCCAGCAGCTTTCAGGGGGAGTTGAACACTGAAGCTTTCTTT | CASSFQGELNTEAFF